The sequence of this TCR beta chain was determined in a study of T-cell memory formation after mild COVID-19. Study background: Clustering of TCRs was largely donor specific.

Comment on this clonotype: As yet, its antigen is unknown.

The study's findings and limits: Most CD4+ clones that shrank were in CM and EM, while CD8+ ones turned up in EMRA. Cross-reactive memory appears to have joined, as suggested by some responding clones showing up in pre-infection memory. Nothing showed for sure that second-wave clones peaking on day 37 were SARS-CoV-2 specific.

V gave up 2 bases and J gave up 3 bases, with 12 bases separating them. There are 15 residues in the CDR3. The V gene's germline CDR1 is MNHEY and CDR2 SVGAGI. TCRdb processed the 5' RACE reads anew with MiXCR; each CDR3 protein has one entry. This sample has fewer than 550,000 distinct CDR3 sequences, with 15% to 20% found just once. V gene TRBV6-5 combines with J gene TRBJ2-3; D is perhaps TRBD1 (6 bases). Sequencing input: PBMCs or a T cell subset sorted from them (not recorded which). This TCR was recovered from an adult woman who had mild COVID-19 (a few samples of this study predate the infection). Cell type and time point are not known. The CDR3 is CASSYGGRETDTQYF. The CDR3 DNA reads TGTGCCAGCAGTTACGGGGGCAGAGAAACAGATACGCAGTATTTT.